This section outlines one T cell receptor (beta chain) sequence together with its context. This sample stems from a study of identical twins. A universal primer site arose from template switching, and cDNA bore unique molecular identifiers. TCRdb passed the 5' RACE reads through MiXCR, listing each CDR3 protein once. Of about 530,000 distinct CDR3 sequences detected, around 20% appear once; the ten largest clones hold roughly 0.5%. With 3 bases removed from V and 3 bases from J, the gap between germline ends came to 15 bases. The CDR3 has 15 amino acids. The germline CDR1 and CDR2 sequences are DFQATT and SNEGSKA (reference sequence). Only healthy Caucasians were included as donors. These data also formed part of another study, on yellow fever vaccine responses in identical twins.

The gene calls are TRBV20-1 and TRBJ1-5; D call uncertain. This sequence was found in a woman under 30 in good health. Sequences were obtained from CD4+ T cells sorted from blood. DNA for the CDR3: TGCAGTGCTAGGGTCCCCCGCGGGCCCAATCAGCCCCAGCATTTT. Residues: CSARVPRGPNQPQHF.